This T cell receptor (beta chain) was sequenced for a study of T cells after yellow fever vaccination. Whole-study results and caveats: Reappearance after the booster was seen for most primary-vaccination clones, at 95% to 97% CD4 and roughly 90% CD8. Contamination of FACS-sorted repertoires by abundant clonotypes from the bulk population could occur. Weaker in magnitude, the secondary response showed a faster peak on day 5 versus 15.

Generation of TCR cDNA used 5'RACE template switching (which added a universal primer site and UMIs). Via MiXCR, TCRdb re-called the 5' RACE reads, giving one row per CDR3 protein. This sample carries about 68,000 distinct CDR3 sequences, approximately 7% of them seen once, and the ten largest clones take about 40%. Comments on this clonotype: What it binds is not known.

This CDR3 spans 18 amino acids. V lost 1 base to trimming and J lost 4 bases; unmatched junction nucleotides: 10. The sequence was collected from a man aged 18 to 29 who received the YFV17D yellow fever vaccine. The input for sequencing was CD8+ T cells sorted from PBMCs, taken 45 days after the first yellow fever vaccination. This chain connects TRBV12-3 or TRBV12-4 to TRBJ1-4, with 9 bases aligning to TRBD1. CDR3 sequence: CASSLGTGARSFNEKLFF. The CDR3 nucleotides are TGTGCCAGCAGTTTAGGGACAGGGGCGCGATCCTTTAATGAAAAACTGTTTTTT.